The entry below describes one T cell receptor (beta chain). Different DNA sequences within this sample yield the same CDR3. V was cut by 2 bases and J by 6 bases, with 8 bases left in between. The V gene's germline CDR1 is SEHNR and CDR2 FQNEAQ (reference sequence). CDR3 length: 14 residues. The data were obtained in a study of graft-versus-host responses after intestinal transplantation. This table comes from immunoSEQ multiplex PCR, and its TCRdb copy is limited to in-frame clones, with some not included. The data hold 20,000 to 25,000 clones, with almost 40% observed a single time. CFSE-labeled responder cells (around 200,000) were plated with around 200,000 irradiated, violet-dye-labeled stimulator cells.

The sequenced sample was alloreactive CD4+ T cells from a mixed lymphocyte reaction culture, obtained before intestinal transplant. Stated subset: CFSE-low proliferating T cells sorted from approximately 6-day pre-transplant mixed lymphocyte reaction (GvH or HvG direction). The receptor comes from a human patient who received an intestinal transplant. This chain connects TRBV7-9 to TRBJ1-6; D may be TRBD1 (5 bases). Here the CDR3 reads CASSLTGTNSPLHF. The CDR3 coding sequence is TGTGCCAGCAGCTTAACAGGAACTAATTCACCCCTCCACTTT.